This T cell receptor (beta chain) comes out of a study of radiation and T cells in renal cell carcinoma. Study-wide background: Nephrectomy followed 15 Gy stereotactic body radiation by 4 weeks. Study-wide points: From baseline, blood top tumor clonotypes peaked at 2 weeks post-radiation.

Profiling relied on immunoSEQ multiplex PCR, and the TCRdb table lists in-frame clones only, not all of them. The table shows tens of thousands of clones, with approximately 80% occurring only once. Time point denoted: baseline pretreatment blood. The treatment here: 15 Gy SBRT to primary tumor, nephrectomy 4 weeks later. The patient's renal cell carcinoma had clear cell pathology. The CDR3 consists of 20 residues. The germline gives CDR1 SGHNT, CDR2 YYREEE (reference sequence). J was trimmed by 0 bases and V by 3 bases; bases with no gene match: 19. A remark on this clone: Its antigen is unidentified.

The TCR comes from a man aged 55 to 70 with renal cell carcinoma. Sequences were derived from blood, sampled from a patient whose treatment included radiotherapy and nephrectomy. V usage is TRBV5-4 and J usage is TRBJ2-3; the match to TRBD2 covers 7 bases. This CDR3 reads CASSSLGAGKRASSTDTQYF. Here the CDR3 DNA reads TGTGCCAGCAGCTCGTTGGGAGCGGGGAAGAGAGCATCTAGCACAGATACGCAGTATTTT.